This TCR beta chain was captured by sequencing in a study of shared clonotypes between healthy human individuals. Background on the study: Each donor contributed plates that comprised three CD4 naive, three CD4 memory, two CD8 naive and one CD8 memory.

This CDR3 is built from 14 residues. From germline, CDR1 is SNHLY and CDR2 FYNNEI. V was clipped by 7 bases and J by 7 bases; unmatched bases: 11. On sorted subsets, replicate PCRs used 150 to 250 ng DNA, or 30,000 or so T cell genomes. Generated by immunoSEQ multiplex PCR, the TCRdb table keeps only in-frame clones and is missing some. Seen here are 550,000 to 700,000 clones, less than 80% observed once, and the top ten hold 1.5% to 2%. The study drew all its donors from Caucasian adults living in Nashville, Tennessee. This clonotype was obtained from a woman in her 30s in good health. Sequenced: memory CD4+ T cells sorted from blood. The sample's subset: CD45RA-negative fraction. The chain has TRBV2 and TRBJ2-3; 7 bases fit TRBD2. As DNA, the CDR3 is TGTGCCAGCATTGCGAGACTAGCACAGAATACGCAGTATTTT. Translating it yields CASIARLAQNTQYF.